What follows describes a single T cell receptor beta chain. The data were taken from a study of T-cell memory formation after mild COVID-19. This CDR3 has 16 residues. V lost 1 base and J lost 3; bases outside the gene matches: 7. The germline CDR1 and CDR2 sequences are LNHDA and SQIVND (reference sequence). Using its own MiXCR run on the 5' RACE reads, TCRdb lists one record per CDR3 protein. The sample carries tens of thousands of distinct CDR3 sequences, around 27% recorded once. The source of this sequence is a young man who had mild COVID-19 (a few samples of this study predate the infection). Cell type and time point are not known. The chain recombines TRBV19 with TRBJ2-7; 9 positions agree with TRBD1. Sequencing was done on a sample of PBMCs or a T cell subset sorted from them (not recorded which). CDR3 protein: CASSIGPGQGFYEQYF. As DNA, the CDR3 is TGTGCCAGTAGTATAGGACCGGGACAGGGATTCTACGAGCAGTACTTC.